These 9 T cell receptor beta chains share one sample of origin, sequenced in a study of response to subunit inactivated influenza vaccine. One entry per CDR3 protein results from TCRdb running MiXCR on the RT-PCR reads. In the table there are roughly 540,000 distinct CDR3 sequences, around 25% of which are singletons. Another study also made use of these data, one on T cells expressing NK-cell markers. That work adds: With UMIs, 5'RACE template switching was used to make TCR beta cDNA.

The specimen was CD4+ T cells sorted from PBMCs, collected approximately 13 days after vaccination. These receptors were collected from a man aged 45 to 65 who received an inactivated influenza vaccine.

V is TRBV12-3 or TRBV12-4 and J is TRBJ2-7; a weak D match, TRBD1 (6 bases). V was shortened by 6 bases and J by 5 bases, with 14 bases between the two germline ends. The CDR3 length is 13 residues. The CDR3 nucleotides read TGTGCCAGCAGCCTGGGGGCGTTCGACGAGCAGTACTTC. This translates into CASSLGAFDEQYF.

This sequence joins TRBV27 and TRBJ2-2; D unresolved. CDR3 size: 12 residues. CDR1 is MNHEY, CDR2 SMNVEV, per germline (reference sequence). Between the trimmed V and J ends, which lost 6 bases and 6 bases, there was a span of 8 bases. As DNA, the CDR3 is TGTGCCAGCAGATCCCCTTCCGGGGAGCTGTTTTTT. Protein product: CASRSPSGELFF.

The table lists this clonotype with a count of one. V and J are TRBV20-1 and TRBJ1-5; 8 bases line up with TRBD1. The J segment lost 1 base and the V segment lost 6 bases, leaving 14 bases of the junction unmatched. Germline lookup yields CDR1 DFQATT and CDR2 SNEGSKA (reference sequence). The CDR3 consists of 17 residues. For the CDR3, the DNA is TGCAGTGCGCATGCCGGGACAGGAGGGATGAGCAATCAGCCCCAGCATTTT. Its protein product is CSAHAGTGGMSNQPQHF.

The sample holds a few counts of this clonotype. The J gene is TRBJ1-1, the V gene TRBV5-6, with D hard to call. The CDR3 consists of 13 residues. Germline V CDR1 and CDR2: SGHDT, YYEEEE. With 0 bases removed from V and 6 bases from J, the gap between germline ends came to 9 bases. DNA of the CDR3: TGTGCCAGCAGCTTGGAAAGGGTGGCTGAAGCTTTCTTT. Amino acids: CASSLERVAEAFF.

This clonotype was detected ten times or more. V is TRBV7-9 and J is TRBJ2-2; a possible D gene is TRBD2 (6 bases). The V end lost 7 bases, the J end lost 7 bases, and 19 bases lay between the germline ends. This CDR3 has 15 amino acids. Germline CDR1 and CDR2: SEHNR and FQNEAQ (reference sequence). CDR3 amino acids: CASNFLSSGHGELFF. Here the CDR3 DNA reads TGTGCCAGCAACTTTCTCTCGAGCGGGCACGGGGAGCTGTTTTTT.

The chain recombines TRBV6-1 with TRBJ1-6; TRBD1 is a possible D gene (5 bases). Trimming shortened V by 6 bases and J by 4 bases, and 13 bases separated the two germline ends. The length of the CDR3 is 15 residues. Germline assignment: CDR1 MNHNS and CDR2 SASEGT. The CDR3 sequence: CASRTAGGYNSPLHF. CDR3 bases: TGTGCCAGCAGGACCGCGGGGGGATATAATTCACCCCTCCACTTT.

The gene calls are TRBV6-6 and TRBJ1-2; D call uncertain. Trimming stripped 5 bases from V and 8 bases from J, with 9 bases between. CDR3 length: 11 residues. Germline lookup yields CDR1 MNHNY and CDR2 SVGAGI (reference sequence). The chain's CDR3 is CASSVRGGYTF. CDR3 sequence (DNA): TGTGCCAGCAGTGTCCGAGGCGGCTACACCTTC.

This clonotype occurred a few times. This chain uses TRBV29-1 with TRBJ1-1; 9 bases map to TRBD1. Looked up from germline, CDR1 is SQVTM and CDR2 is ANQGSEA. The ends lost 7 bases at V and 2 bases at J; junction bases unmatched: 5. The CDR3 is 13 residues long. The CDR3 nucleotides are TGCAGCGGACGACAGGGGGGAAACACTGAAGCTTTCTTT. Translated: CSGRQGGNTEAFF.

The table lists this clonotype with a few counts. In nucleotides, the CDR3 is TGTGCCACCAGTGATTTGGCAGGGATCGGGGAGCTGTTTTTT. Protein: CATSDLAGIGELFF. This chain uses TRBV24-1 with TRBJ2-2, with D possibly TRBD1 on 5 matching bases. The CDR3 length is 14 residues. The germline gives CDR1 KGHDR, CDR2 SFDVKD. V gave up 0 bases and J gave up 7 bases, with 8 bases separating them.